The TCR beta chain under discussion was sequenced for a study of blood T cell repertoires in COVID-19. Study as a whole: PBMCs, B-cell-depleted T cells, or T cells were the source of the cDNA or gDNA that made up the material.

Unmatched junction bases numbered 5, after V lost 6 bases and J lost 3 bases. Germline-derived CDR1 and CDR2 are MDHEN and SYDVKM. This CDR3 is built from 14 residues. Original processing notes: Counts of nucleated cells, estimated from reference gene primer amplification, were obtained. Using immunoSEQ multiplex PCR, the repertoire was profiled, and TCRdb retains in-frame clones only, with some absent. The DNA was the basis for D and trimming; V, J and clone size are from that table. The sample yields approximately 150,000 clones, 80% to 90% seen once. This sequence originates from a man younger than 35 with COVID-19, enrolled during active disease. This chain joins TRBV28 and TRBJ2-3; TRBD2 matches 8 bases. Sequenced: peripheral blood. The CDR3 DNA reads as TGTGCCAGCAGCCCCGGGAGGGGGACAGATACGCAGTATTTT. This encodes CASSPGRGTDTQYF.